Listed here is a single T cell receptor beta chain. Its antigen is currently unknown. The data are from a study of T cell responses to AZD1222 COVID-19 vaccine. Whole-study results and caveats: The study reported that nearly half of spike-specific TCRs target unmutated variant regions. Baseline antibody screening turned up just five to seven seropositive AZD1222 recipients.

Germline V lookup: CDR1 MNHNY, CDR2 SVGAGI (reference sequence). V gave up 5 bases and J gave up 3 bases; unmatched junction bases: 12. CDR3 length: 18 amino acids. Here immunoSEQ multiplex PCR was the method, and the copy in TCRdb shows in-frame clones only, minus some. Among approximately 150,000 clones listed, 70% to 90% were seen once. This sequence joins TRBV6-6 and TRBJ2-4; 11 bases line up with TRBD1. Sequenced material: peripheral blood, taken on day 0 of AZD1222 vaccination. The receptor's source is an adult in good health. CDR3 DNA: TGTGCCAGCAGTCCTTGGACAGGGGGCGGGGTAGACAAAAACATTCAGTACTTC. Its protein product is CASSPWTGGGVDKNIQYF.